This TCR beta chain was observed in a study of T cell responses to AZD1222 COVID-19 vaccine. On the study more broadly: Second-dose recipients at about 4 or about 12 weeks were treated as one pooled group. Study-wide points: Across the whole spike, CD4 TCRs peaked at regions 160-218 and 743-854. Spike-specific TCR breadth and depth went up after people got two AZD1222 doses. In a largely white British group with more females than males, clonal diversity was possibly underestimated.

Data came from immunoSEQ multiplex PCR; TCRdb stores just in-frame clones and leaves some out. The sample yields about 160,000 clones, 89% seen once. With respect to this clone: Its antigen remains unidentified.

Per germline, CDR1 SGHTA and CDR2 FQGNSA. Trimming cost V 6 bases and J 4 bases, with 10 bases left between them. This CDR3 has 14 residues. This sample comprised peripheral blood, obtained on day 0 of AZD1222 vaccination. The V call is TRBV7-2, the J call TRBJ1-6, with D possibly matching TRBD1 (5 bases). The source is an adult in good health. In nucleotides, the CDR3 is TGTGCCAGCAGACCTGACAGTTATAATTCACCCCTCCACTTT. Translating it yields CASRPDSYNSPLHF.